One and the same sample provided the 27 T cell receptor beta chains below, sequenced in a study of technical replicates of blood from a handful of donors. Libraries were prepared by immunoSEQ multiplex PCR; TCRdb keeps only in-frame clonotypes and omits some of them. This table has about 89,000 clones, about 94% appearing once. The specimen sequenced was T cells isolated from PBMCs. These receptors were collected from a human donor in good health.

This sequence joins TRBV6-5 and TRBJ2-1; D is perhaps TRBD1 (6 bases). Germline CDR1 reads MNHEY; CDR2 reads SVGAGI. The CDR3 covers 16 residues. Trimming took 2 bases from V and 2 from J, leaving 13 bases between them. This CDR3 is CASSYPGATTYNEQFF. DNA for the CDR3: TGTGCCAGCAGTTACCCAGGGGCTACGACCTACAATGAGCAGTTCTTC.

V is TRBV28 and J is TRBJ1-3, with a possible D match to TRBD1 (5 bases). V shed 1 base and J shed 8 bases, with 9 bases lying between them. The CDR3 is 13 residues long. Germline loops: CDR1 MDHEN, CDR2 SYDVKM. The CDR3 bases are TGTGCCAGCAGTTTATCTAGGGGTGACACCATATATTTT. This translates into CASSLSRGDTIYF.

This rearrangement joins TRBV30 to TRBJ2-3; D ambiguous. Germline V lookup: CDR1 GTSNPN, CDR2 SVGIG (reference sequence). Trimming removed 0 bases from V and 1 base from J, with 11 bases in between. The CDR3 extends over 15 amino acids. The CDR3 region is CAWSVLGGGTDTQYF. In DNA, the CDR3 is TGTGCCTGGAGTGTACTTGGCGGAGGCACAGATACGCAGTATTTT. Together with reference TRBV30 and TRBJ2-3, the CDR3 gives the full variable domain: SQTIHQWPATLVQPVGSPLSLECTVEGTSNPNLYWYRQAAGRGLQLLFYSVGIGQISSEVPQNLSASRPQDRQFILSSKKLLLSDSGFYLCAWSVLGGGTDTQYFGPGTRLTVL.

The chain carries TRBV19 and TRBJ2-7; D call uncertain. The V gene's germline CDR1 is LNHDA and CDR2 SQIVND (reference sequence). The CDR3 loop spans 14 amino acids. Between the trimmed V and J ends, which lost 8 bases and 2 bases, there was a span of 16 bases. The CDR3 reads CASSLRVETYEQYF. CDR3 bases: TGTGCCAGTTCTCTGAGAGTGGAGACCTACGAGCAGTACTTC.

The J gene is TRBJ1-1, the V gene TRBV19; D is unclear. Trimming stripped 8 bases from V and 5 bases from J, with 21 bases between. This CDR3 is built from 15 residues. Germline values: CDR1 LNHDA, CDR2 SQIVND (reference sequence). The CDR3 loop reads CASSPRPQKRTEAFF. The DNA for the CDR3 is TGTGCCAGTTCCCCACGGCCGCAGAAGCGAACTGAAGCTTTCTTT. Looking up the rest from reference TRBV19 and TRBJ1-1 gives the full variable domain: DGGITQSPKYLFRKEGQNVTLSCEQNLNHDAMYWYRQDPGQGLRLIYYSQIVNDFQKGDIAEGYSVSREKKESFPLTVTSAQKNPTAFYLCASSPRPQKRTEAFFGQGTRLTVV.

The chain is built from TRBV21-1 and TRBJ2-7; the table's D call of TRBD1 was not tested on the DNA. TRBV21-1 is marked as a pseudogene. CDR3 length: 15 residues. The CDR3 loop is CASSRRLGQYYEQYF. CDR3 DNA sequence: TGTGCCAGCAGCCGCCGCCTTGGACAGTACTACGAGCAGTACTTC.

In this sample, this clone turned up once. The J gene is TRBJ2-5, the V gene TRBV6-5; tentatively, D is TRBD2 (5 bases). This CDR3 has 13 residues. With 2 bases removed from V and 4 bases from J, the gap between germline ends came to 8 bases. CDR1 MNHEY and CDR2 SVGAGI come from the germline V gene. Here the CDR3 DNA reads TGTGCCAGCAGTTACCAGAGCGGAGAGACCCAGTACTTC. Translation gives CASSYQSGETQYF.

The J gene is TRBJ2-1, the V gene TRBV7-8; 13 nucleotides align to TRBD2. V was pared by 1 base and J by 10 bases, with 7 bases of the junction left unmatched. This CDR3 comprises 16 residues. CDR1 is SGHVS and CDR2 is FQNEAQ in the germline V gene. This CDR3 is CASSLGGTSGVREQFF. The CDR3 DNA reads TGTGCCAGCAGCTTAGGGGGGACTAGCGGGGTGAGGGAGCAGTTCTTC.

The CDR3 coding sequence is TGTGCCAGTAGCCCGGGACACCTCTACTCTGGGGCCAACGTCCTGACTTTC. Translated, it gives CASSPGHLYSGANVLTF. The chain carries TRBV19 and TRBJ2-6; tentative D call: TRBD1 (6 bases). V lost 6 bases, J lost 0 bases, and 15 bases lay in between. Germline values: CDR1 LNHDA, CDR2 SQIVND (reference sequence). This CDR3 contains 17 residues.

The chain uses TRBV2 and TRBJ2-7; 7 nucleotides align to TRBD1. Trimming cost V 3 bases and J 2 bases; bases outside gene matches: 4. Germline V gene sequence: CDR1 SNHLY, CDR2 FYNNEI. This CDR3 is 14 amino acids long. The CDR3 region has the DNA TGTGCCAGCAGTGACATGACAGGGACCTACGAGCAGTACTTC. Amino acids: CASSDMTGTYEQYF.

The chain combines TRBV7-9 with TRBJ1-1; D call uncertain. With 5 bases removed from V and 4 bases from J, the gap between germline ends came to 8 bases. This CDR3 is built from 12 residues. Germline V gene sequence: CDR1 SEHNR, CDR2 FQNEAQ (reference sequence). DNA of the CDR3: TGTGCCAGCAGCCCTGGTAGCACTGAAGCTTTCTTT. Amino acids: CASSPGSTEAFF.

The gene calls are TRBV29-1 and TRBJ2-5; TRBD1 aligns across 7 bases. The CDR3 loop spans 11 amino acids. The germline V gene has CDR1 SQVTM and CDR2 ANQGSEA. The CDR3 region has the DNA TGCACCGTACAGGGGAAAGAGACCCAGTACTTC. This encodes CTVQGKETQYF.

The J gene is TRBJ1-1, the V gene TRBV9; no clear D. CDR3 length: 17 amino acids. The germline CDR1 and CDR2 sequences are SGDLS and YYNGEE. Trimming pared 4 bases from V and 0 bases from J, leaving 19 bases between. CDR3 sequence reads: CASSSYSRTAMNTEAFF. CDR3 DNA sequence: TGTGCCAGCAGCTCATACTCTAGAACCGCGATGAACACTGAAGCTTTCTTT.

The CDR3 is CASSIGTSGIDEQFF. The CDR3 DNA reads as TGTGCCAGCTCAATCGGAACTAGCGGGATCGATGAGCAGTTCTTC. The gene calls are TRBV18 and TRBJ2-1, with 10 bases fitting TRBD2. The CDR3 sequence is 15 residues long. The J segment lost 8 bases and the V segment lost 5 bases, leaving 9 bases of the junction unmatched. The germline CDR1 and CDR2 sequences are KGHSH and LQKENI.

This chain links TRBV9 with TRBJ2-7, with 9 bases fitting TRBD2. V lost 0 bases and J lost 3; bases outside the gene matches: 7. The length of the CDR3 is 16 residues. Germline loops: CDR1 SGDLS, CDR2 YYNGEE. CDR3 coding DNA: TGTGCCAGCAGCGTAGCGGCGGGAGGGCCTTTCTACGAGCAGTACTTC. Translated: CASSVAAGGPFYEQYF.

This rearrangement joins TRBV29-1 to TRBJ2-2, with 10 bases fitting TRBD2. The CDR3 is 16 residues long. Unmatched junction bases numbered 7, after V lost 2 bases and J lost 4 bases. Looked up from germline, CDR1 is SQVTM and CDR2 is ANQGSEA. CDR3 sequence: CSVERMSSGGTGELFF. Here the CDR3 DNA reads TGCAGCGTTGAAAGGATGTCTAGCGGGGGCACCGGGGAGCTGTTTTTT.

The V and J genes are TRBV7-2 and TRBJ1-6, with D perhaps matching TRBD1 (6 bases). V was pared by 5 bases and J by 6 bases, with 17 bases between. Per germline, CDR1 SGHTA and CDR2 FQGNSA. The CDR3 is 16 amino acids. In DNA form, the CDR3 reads TGTGCCAGCAGCCTTCAGGGGCCCTCCGGTAATTCACCCCTCCACTTT. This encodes CASSLQGPSGNSPLHF.

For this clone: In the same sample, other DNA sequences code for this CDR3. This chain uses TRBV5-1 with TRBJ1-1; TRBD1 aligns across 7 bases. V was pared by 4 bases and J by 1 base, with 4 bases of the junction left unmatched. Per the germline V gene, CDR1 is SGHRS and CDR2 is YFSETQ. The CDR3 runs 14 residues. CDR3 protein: CASSTTGTNTEAFF. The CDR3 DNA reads TGCGCCAGCAGCACGACAGGGACGAACACTGAAGCTTTCTTT.

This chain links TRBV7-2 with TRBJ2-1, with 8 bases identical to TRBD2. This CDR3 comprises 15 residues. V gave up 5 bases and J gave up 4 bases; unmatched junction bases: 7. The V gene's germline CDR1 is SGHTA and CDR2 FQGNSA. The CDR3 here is CASSPGGGPYNEQFF. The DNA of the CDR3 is TGTGCCAGCAGCCCCGGGGGGGGGCCATACAATGAGCAGTTCTTC.

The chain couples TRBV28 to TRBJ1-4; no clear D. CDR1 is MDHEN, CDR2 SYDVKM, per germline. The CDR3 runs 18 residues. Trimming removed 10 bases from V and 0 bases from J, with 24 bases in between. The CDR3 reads CATLSLTVRLTTNEKLFF. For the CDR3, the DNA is TGTGCCACCTTATCCCTGACGGTCCGACTTACAACTAATGAAAAACTGTTTTTT. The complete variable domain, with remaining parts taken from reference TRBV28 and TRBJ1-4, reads DVKVTQSSRYLVKRTGEKVFLECVQDMDHENMFWYRQDPGLGLRLIYFSYDVKMKEKGDIPEGYSVSREKKERFSLILESASTNQTSMYLCATLSLTVRLTTNEKLFFGSGTQLSVL.

The chain's CDR3 is CASSEGSVSEAFF. In DNA, the CDR3 is TGTGCCAGCAGTGAGGGTTCTGTGAGTGAAGCTTTCTTT. This chain joins TRBV6-5 and TRBJ1-1, with no clear D. The germline CDR1 and CDR2 sequences are MNHEY and SVGAGI. The V end was cut by 5 bases, the J end by 7 bases, with 14 bases between. The CDR3 extends over 13 amino acids.

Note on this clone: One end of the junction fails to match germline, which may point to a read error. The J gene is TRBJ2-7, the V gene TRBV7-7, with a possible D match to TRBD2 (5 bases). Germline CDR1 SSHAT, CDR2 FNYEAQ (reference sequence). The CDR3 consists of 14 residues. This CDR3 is CASSLANHNRLWGF. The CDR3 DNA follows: TGTGCCAGCAGCTTAGCCAACCATAACAGACTATGGGGCTTC. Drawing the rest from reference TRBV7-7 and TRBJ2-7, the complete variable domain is GAGVSQSPRYKVTKRGQDVTLRCDPISSHATLYWYQQALGQGPEFLTYFNYEAQPDKSGLPSDRFSAERPEGSISTLTIQRTEQRDSAMYRCASSLANHNRLWGFGPGTRLTVT.

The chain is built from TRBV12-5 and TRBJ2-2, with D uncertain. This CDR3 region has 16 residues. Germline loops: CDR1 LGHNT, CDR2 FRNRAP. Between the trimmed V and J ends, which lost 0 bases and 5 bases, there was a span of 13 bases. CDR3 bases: TGTGCTAGTGGTTTGGTGGTGACACCCACAACCGGGGAGCTGTTTTTT. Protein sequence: CASGLVVTPTTGELFF. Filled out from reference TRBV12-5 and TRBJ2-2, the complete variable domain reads DARVTQTPRHKVTEMGQEVTMRCQPILGHNTVFWYRQTMMQGLELLAYFRNRAPLDDSGMPKDRFSAEMPDATLATLKIQPSEPRDSAVYFCASGLVVTPTTGELFFGEGSRLTVL.

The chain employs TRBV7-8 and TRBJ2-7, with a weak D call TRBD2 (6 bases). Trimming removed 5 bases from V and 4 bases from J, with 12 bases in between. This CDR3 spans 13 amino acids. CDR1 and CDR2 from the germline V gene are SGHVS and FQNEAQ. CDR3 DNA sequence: TGTGCCAGCAGCAGGGCTAGCGTATACGAGCAGTACTTC. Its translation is CASSRASVYEQYF.

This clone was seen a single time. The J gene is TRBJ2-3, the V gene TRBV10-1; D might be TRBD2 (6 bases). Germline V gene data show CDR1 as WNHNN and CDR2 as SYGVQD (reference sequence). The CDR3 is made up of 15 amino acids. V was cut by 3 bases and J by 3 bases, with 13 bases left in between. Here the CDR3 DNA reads TGCGCCAGCAGTGAATCAGGGAGGCGAACAGATACGCAGTATTTT. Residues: CASSESGRRTDTQYF.

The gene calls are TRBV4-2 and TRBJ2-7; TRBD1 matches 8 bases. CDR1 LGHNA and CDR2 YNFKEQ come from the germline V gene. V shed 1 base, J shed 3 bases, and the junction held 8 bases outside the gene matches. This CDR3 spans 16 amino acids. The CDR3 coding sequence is TGTGCCAGCAGCCAAGTGGGCGCAGGGGGCGGCTACGAGCAGTACTTC. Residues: CASSQVGAGGGYEQYF.

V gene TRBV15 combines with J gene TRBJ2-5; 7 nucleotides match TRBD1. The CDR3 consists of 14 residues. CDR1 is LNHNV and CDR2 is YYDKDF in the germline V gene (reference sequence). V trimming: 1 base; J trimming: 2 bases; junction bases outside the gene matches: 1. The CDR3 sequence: CATSRGRGQETQYF. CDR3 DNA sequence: TGTGCCACCAGCAGAGGCAGGGGGCAAGAGACCCAGTACTTC.